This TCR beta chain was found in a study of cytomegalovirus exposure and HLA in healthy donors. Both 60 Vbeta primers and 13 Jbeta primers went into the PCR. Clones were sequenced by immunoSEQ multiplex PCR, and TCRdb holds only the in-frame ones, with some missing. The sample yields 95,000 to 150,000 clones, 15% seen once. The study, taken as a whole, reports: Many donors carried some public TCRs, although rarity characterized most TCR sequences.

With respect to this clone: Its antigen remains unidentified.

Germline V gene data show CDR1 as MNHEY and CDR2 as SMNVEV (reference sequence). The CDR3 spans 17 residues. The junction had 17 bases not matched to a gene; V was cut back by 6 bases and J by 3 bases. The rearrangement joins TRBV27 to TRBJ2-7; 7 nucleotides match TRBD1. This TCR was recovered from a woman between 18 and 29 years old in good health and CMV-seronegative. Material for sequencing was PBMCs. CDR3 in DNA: TGTGCCAGCAGCCTCAGAGGTTCGGCAGGGGGTGTCTACGAGCAGTACTTC. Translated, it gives CASSLRGSAGGVYEQYF.